Below, 23 T cell receptor beta chains from the same sample are listed, as sequenced in a study of blood T cell repertoires in COVID-19. Method: immunoSEQ multiplex PCR; TCRdb's copy keeps in-frame clones and lacks some. The data hold roughly 250,000 clones, with around 85% observed a single time. The sequencing sample was made of PBMCs or T cells enriched from blood (not recorded which). The receptors come from a woman between 40 and 55 years old with acute COVID-19.

This rearrangement joins TRBV5-1 to TRBJ2-7, with 8 bases that match TRBD1. The germline V gene encodes CDR1 SGHRS and CDR2 YFSETQ. V shed 0 bases, J shed 7 bases, and the junction held 9 bases outside the gene matches. The CDR3 is 15 amino acids. The chain's CDR3 is CASSLAVDRAGEQYF. The CDR3 DNA reads as TGCGCCAGCAGCTTGGCTGTGGACAGGGCGGGAGAGCAGTACTTC.

As concerns this clone: Compared with germline, one end of the junction differs, possibly owing to a read error. This sequence joins TRBV27 and TRBJ1-1; D possibly corresponds to TRBD1 (5 bases). Per the germline V gene, CDR1 is MNHEY and CDR2 is SMNVEV (reference sequence). There are 13 residues in the CDR3. DNA for the CDR3: TGTGCCAGCAGTTTATCCTACGGGGGGGGAATCGCCTTT. This encodes CASSLSYGGGIAF.

The chain employs TRBV24-1 and TRBJ2-5, with a weak D call TRBD1 (5 bases). Trimming removed 4 bases from V and 2 bases from J, with 25 bases in between. This CDR3 spans 19 amino acids. Germline V gene sequence: CDR1 KGHDR, CDR2 SFDVKD. For the CDR3, the DNA is TGTGCCACCAGTGACATGACAGACCCTGGACCCTCATCTCAAGAGACCCAGTACTTC. Its protein product is CATSDMTDPGPSSQETQYF.

V is TRBV2 and J is TRBJ1-1, with 7 nucleotides matching TRBD1. The CDR3 covers 17 residues. The germline gives CDR1 SNHLY, CDR2 FYNNEI. Unmatched junction bases numbered 19, after V lost 9 bases and J lost 3 bases. The CDR3 DNA sequence: TGTGCCAGTATAGGGACAGATCTATCGCAGGGGGACACTGAAGCTTTCTTT. Translated, it gives CASIGTDLSQGDTEAFF.

The rearrangement links TRBV19 to TRBJ1-4; D uncertain. Deletions cut 1 base from V and 6 bases from J, with 9 bases between. Germline CDR1 reads LNHDA; CDR2 reads SQIVND (reference sequence). The CDR3 loop spans 14 amino acids. This chain's CDR3 is CASSIGQEYEKLFF. The DNA for the CDR3 is TGTGCCAGTAGTATAGGACAAGAATATGAAAAACTGTTTTTT.

The rearrangement uses TRBV7-3 and TRBJ2-1; TRBD2 matches 9 bases. After removal of 2 bases from V and 4 bases from J, the junction contained 0 bases not matched to a gene. The CDR3 has 14 residues. Germline V gives CDR1 SGHTA, CDR2 FQGTGA. In DNA, the CDR3 is TGTGCCAGCAGCTTAGCGGGAGGGTACAATGAGCAGTTCTTC. As protein: CASSLAGGYNEQFF.

Written as DNA, the CDR3 is TGTGCCAGCAGTGAAGGGCCCTATGGCTACACCTTC. It yields the protein CASSEGPYGYTF. The V gene is TRBV6-1, the J gene TRBJ1-2; D gene unclear. Germline CDR1 is MNHNS and CDR2 is SASEGT. Deletions cut 1 base from V and 4 bases from J, with 4 bases between. The CDR3 is 12 amino acids.

V and J are TRBV6-4 and TRBJ2-7; 15 positions match TRBD2. The V gene's germline CDR1 is MRHNA and CDR2 SNTAGT. The length of the CDR3 is 13 residues. Losses at the gene ends were 6 bases for V and 7 bases for J; bases not matched to a gene: 1. CDR3 in amino acids: CASSGLAGGEQYF. CDR3 nucleotide sequence: TGTGCCAGCAGCGGACTAGCGGGAGGGGAGCAGTACTTC.

This clone was detected once. This chain links TRBV14 with TRBJ2-5, with TRBD1 matching over 7 bases. The CDR3 covers 15 residues. V lost 4 bases, J lost 1 base, and 6 bases stayed unmatched. The germline V gene encodes CDR1 SGHDN and CDR2 FVKESK. The CDR3 sequence: CASSRTTGFQETQYF. The CDR3 nucleotides read TGTGCCAGCAGCCGGACGACAGGGTTCCAAGAGACCCAGTACTTC.

V and J are TRBV7-9 and TRBJ1-6; D ambiguous. V gave up 5 bases and J gave up 7 bases, with 9 bases separating them. CDR3 length: 13 amino acids. The V gene's germline CDR1 is SEHNR and CDR2 FQNEAQ (reference sequence). The CDR3 loop is CASSPNSNSPLHF. CDR3 sequence (DNA): TGTGCCAGCAGCCCCAACAGCAATTCACCCCTCCACTTT.

V is TRBV15 and J is TRBJ2-1; 10 bases fit TRBD2. Trimming took 2 bases from V and 3 from J; bases not matched to a gene: 7. The germline gives CDR1 LNHNV, CDR2 YYDKDF (reference sequence). CDR3 size: 17 residues. CDR3 sequence reads: CATSRQGLADNYNEQFF. DNA for the CDR3: TGTGCCACCAGCAGACAAGGACTAGCGGACAACTACAATGAGCAGTTCTTC.

This clone was seen just once. This chain uses TRBV28 with TRBJ1-2, with D possibly TRBD1 on 5 matching bases. Germline values: CDR1 MDHEN, CDR2 SYDVKM. This CDR3 contains 13 residues. V was clipped by 8 bases and J by 4 bases, with 14 bases between them. The CDR3 sequence: CASSEGLTYGYTF. The CDR3 DNA reads TGTGCCAGCTCCGAGGGACTGACCTATGGCTACACCTTC.

The chain is built from TRBV18 and TRBJ2-3, with TRBD2 identical over 14 bases. The germline V gene encodes CDR1 KGHSH and CDR2 LQKENI. J lost 5 bases, V lost 4 bases, and 8 bases had no gene match. CDR3 length: 17 amino acids. CDR3 sequence (DNA): TGTGCCAGCTCACTCATCGGACTAGCGGGAGGTCAAGATACGCAGTATTTT. Translating gives CASSLIGLAGGQDTQYF.

The gene calls are TRBV9 and TRBJ2-3, with D possibly matching TRBD1 (5 bases). The CDR3 is made up of 12 amino acids. Between the trimmed V and J ends, which lost 0 bases and 6 bases, there was a span of 5 bases. Germline V gene lookup returns CDR1 SGDLS and CDR2 YYNGEE. The CDR3 protein is CASSVEGDTQYF. The CDR3 DNA reads as TGTGCCAGCAGCGTAGAGGGGGATACGCAGTATTTT.

The rearrangement joins TRBV30 to TRBJ1-5, with D unclear. The CDR3 consists of 13 residues. Germline CDR1 is GTSNPN and CDR2 is SVGIG (reference sequence). The germline V and J ends were trimmed by 2 bases and 4 bases, with 9 bases remaining between them. CDR3: CAWSSQVNQPQHF. CDR3 DNA sequence: TGTGCCTGGAGTTCGCAGGTAAATCAGCCCCAGCATTTT. The entire variable domain, with the rest obtained from reference TRBV30 and TRBJ1-5, is as follows: SQTIHQWPATLVQPVGSPLSLECTVEGTSNPNLYWYRQAAGRGLQLLFYSVGIGQISSEVPQNLSASRPQDRQFILSSKKLLLSDSGFYLCAWSSQVNQPQHFGDGTRLSIL.

The chain carries TRBV6-4 and TRBJ2-7; D remains unclear. This CDR3 contains 12 residues. V shed 3 bases and J shed 7 bases, with 10 bases lying between them. The germline CDR1 and CDR2 sequences are MRHNA and SNTAGT. The CDR3 spells CASSDNLREQYF. The CDR3 nucleotides read TGTGCCAGCAGTGATAACTTGCGGGAGCAGTACTTC.

This chain links TRBV12-3 or TRBV12-4 with TRBJ2-7; no definite D call. V was clipped by 4 bases and J by 3 bases, with 7 bases between them. The CDR3 is 12 residues long. The CDR3 DNA is TGTGCCAGCAGTTCTAACGACTACGAGCAGTACTTC. This translates into CASSSNDYEQYF.

This clone was detected a few times. The V call is TRBV19, the J call TRBJ1-6, with a weak D call TRBD1 (5 bases). Germline-derived CDR1 and CDR2 are LNHDA and SQIVND (reference sequence). The V gene lost 3 bases and the J gene lost 11 bases, with 8 bases spanning the gap. The CDR3 totals 12 residues. CDR3 sequence reads: CASSMGGTPLHF. CDR3 nucleotide sequence: TGTGCCAGTAGTATGGGGGGGACACCCCTCCACTTT.

This chain joins TRBV19 and TRBJ2-2; D is uncertain. The germline CDR1 and CDR2 sequences are LNHDA and SQIVND (reference sequence). The CDR3 contains 14 residues. Trimming left V 0 bases short and J 5 bases short, with 7 bases between. The CDR3 spells CASSIDRVTGELFF. The DNA of the CDR3 is TGTGCCAGTAGTATAGATAGAGTGACCGGGGAGCTGTTTTTT.

V usage is TRBV19 and J usage is TRBJ1-1, with D possibly being TRBD1 (6 bases). With 5 bases removed from V and 1 base from J, the gap between germline ends came to 14 bases. Germline V gene sequence: CDR1 LNHDA, CDR2 SQIVND (reference sequence). The CDR3 is 15 residues long. The chain's CDR3 is CASSVRTASNTEAFF. The CDR3 region has the DNA TGTGCCAGTAGTGTGAGGACAGCTTCGAACACTGAAGCTTTCTTT.

The J gene is TRBJ1-1, the V gene TRBV27; weak D call: TRBD1 (6 bases). The ends were cut back, 3 bases at V and 1 base at J, with 9 bases in the middle. Germline CDR1 and CDR2: MNHEY and SMNVEV (reference sequence). The CDR3 totals 14 residues. The CDR3 reads CASSFRTENTEAFF. Here the CDR3 DNA reads TGTGCCAGCAGTTTTCGGACAGAGAACACTGAAGCTTTCTTT.

The V gene is TRBV7-9, the J gene TRBJ2-3; D might be TRBD2 (6 bases). In germline, CDR1 is SEHNR, CDR2 FQNEAQ (reference sequence). The CDR3 consists of 15 residues. V was shortened by 1 base and J by 3 bases, with 11 bases between the two germline ends. The chain's CDR3 is CASSLVEGATDTQYF. The DNA for the CDR3 is TGTGCCAGCAGCTTAGTGGAGGGTGCTACAGATACGCAGTATTTT.

The rearrangement uses TRBV2 and TRBJ2-2; D is unresolved. The CDR3 runs to 11 residues. Looked up from germline, CDR1 is SNHLY and CDR2 is FYNNEI. The V and J ends lost 10 bases and 4 bases respectively, with 7 bases between them. This CDR3 reads CATHGTGELFF. The CDR3, as DNA: TGTGCCACCCACGGCACCGGGGAGCTGTTTTTT.